This T cell receptor (beta chain) stems from a study of technical replicates of blood from several donors. Libraries were prepared by immunoSEQ multiplex PCR; TCRdb keeps only in-frame clonotypes and omits some of them. The table has tens of thousands of clones, about 94% seen once. CDR1 is LNHDA and CDR2 is SQIVND in the germline V gene (reference sequence). CDR3 size: 12 residues. Trimming took off 2 bases at V and 9 bases at J, with 9 bases between the two ends. The sample taken for sequencing was T cells isolated from PBMCs. The clonotype comes from a human donor in good health. The V and J genes are TRBV19 and TRBJ2-3; maybe TRBD1 (5 bases). CDR3 DNA sequence: TGTGCCAGTAGTATATTCCAGGGAACGCAGTATTTT. This translates into CASSIFQGTQYF.